Sequencing of this T cell receptor (beta chain) was carried out in a study of blood T cell repertoires in COVID-19 (TCRdb year 2020). In the study overall: The collaborator samples originated in the United States, Italy and Spain and spanned the acute and convalescent phases of COVID-19. The prospective study material was composed of cDNA or gDNA derived from T cells, B-cell-depleted T cells, or PBMCs. Subjects who had been exposed to COVID-19, were actively infected with it, or had recovered from it provided the deeply sampled blood TCRbeta repertoires that made up the dataset. A freely available public database, intended as a resource for researchers studying the immune response to SARS-CoV-2, is where the repertoires were released. The samples were drawn from the first 160 participants of the ongoing ImmuneRACE study and from 950 to 1,500 subjects provided by 6 global collaborators. The sample metadata nearly always contained a de-identified subject ID, COVID-19 status, age in years and sex. Where available, HLA class I and class II types were obtained from metadata supplied by the sample provider rather than from assay-based typing.

A second Seattle source provided samples from volunteer blood donors who had recovered from COVID-19. Whole blood was collected in K2EDTA tubes by collaborating institutions according to the institutions' own protocols. For TCRbeta analysis, collaborators shipped samples as frozen whole blood, isolated PBMCs, or DNA extracted from either of those sample types. The full study reports these points: The amount of clinical and demographic metadata varied by source and participant and was provided uncurated.

With regard to this clone: Which antigen it targets is not known. One base away there is no much larger clone; base qualities are not given.

V trim: 1 base; J trim: 6 bases; unmatched bases: 10. The CDR3 goes from the cysteine to the phenylalanine over 16 residues. The read is trimmed to its CDR3 DNA, 48 bases read in frame from base 1. In the germline V gene, CDR1 corresponds to SGHRS and CDR2 to YFSETQ. TCRbeta CDR3 regions were amplified from genomic DNA using the immunoSEQ Assay, a bias-controlled multiplex PCR. In the source study's methods: Nucleated cell counts per sample were estimated from amplification of reference gene primers within the assay. Sequence reads were collapsed and filtered to measure the absolute abundance of every unique TCRbeta CDR3 rearrangement. For each sample, productive Simpson clonality was calculated as the square root of Simpson's diversity index across productive rearrangements. Sourced from immuneACCESS, this table was stored by TCRdb with only in-frame sequences that have V and J called. A share of the clones is absent; for the studies checked, an unresolved V gene accounts for under half, and the remainder has no known explanation. V and J calls and clone size are those listed in that table; D and trimming were worked out from the DNA. Within this sample are under 150,000 clones, with 88% of them counted one time only. The biggest ten clones account for 8% to 8.5% of the sample.

The V and J segments used are TRBV5-1 and TRBJ2-1; 7 of the junction bases match TRBD1. The sample comprised peripheral blood. The sequence was collected from a woman in her seventies who had recovered from COVID-19. CDR3 loop: CASSLIPGTAINEQFF. Read as DNA, the sequence is TGCGCCAGCAGCTTGATTCCCGGGACAGCGATCAATGAGCAGTTCTTC.